These 22 T cell receptor beta chains were sequenced from one sample in a study of naive and memory T cell subsets. Both TRBC1 and TRBC2 were covered by a beta constant-region primer of two equimolar oligonucleotides. Nested alpha and beta constant-region primers with the SP2 primer drove four PCR rounds on ligated cDNA. TCRdb reanalysed the UMI-ligation and nested PCR reads using MiXCR and keeps one entry per CDR3 protein. In the table there are 95,000 to 150,000 distinct CDR3 sequences, just over 35% of which are singletons. Sequenced input: central memory CD4+ T cells from blood. These receptors originate from a human donor in good health.

V is TRBV25-1 and J is TRBJ2-7; possibly TRBD1 for D (6 bases). Per germline, CDR1 MGHDK and CDR2 SYGVNS. V was clipped by 3 bases and J by 2 bases, with 17 bases between them. The length of the CDR3 is 16 residues. The CDR3 region has the DNA TGTGCCAGCAGTGATCCGAGGGGGACGCCAGCCTACGAGCAGTACTTC. Protein sequence: CASSDPRGTPAYEQYF.

In its sample, this clonotype was seen a few times. The gene calls are TRBV28 and TRBJ2-5; 8 bases map to TRBD2. Germline CDR1 is MDHEN and CDR2 is SYDVKM. The CDR3 is 17 residues long. With V trimmed by 3 bases and J by 4 bases, 13 bases remained unmatched. The CDR3 nucleotides are TGTGCCAGCAGTTTTCGGGGAAACGGGAGGGCGGGAGAGACCCAGTACTTC. It translates to CASSFRGNGRAGETQYF.

This clonotype was found a few times. This rearrangement joins TRBV28 to TRBJ2-7; D could derive from TRBD1 or TRBD2 (5 bases each). Trimming stripped 6 bases from V and 3 bases from J, with 12 bases between. The CDR3 has 13 amino acids. Looked up from germline, CDR1 is MDHEN and CDR2 is SYDVKM. CDR3 coding DNA: TGTGCCAGCAGCCACCGGGACGGCTACGAGCAGTACTTC. It specifies CASSHRDGYEQYF.

This clonotype was counted many times. This chain uses TRBV11-2 with TRBJ2-3; no definite D call. Trimming shortened V by 2 bases and J by 2 bases, and 2 bases separated the two germline ends. This CDR3 has 12 amino acids. CDR1 is SGHAT and CDR2 is FQNNGV in the germline V gene. CDR3 coding DNA: TGTGCCAGCAGCTTAAACACAGATACGCAGTATTTT. Amino acid sequence: CASSLNTDTQYF.

Concerning this clonotype itself: A much larger clone is a single base away; this may be a read error. This sequence joins TRBV29-1 and TRBJ1-2; D uncertain. Germline V gives CDR1 SQVTM, CDR2 ANQGSEA. The length of the CDR3 is 12 residues. Trimming took 3 bases from V and 9 from J, leaving 14 bases between them. Here the CDR3 reads CSVDLVGPSYTF. CDR3 in DNA: TGCAGCGTTGATTTGGTGGGCCCGAGCTACACCTTC. Variable domain in full (rest from reference TRBV29-1 and TRBJ1-2): SAVISQKPSRDICQRGTSLTIQCQVDSQVTMMFWYRQQPGQSLTLIATANQGSEATYESGFVIDKFPISRPNLTFSTLTVSNMSPEDSSIYLCSVDLVGPSYTFGSGTRLTVV.

V gene TRBV10-3 combines with J gene TRBJ2-3; TRBD1 aligns across 10 bases. This CDR3 has 16 residues. J gave up 4 bases and V 4 bases, and 8 bases lay outside the gene matches. The germline gives CDR1 ENHRY, CDR2 SYGVKD. The CDR3 is CAISADGTGAADTQYF. The CDR3 coding sequence is TGTGCCATCAGTGCGGACGGGACAGGGGCAGCAGATACGCAGTATTTT.

Only a few counts were recorded for this clonotype. This chain joins TRBV29-1 and TRBJ1-2, with D unresolved. CDR3 length: 13 residues. The germline V and J ends were trimmed by 2 bases and 7 bases, with 14 bases remaining between them. Germline CDR1 and CDR2: SQVTM and ANQGSEA. CDR3 DNA sequence: TGCAGCGTTGAAATTTTTGGGAAGGCTGGCTACACCTTC. Amino acids: CSVEIFGKAGYTF.

This chain connects TRBV27 to TRBJ2-7; possibly TRBD1 for D (6 bases). The CDR3 sequence is 13 residues long. Germline V lookup: CDR1 MNHEY, CDR2 SMNVEV (reference sequence). Trimming removed 5 bases from V and 5 bases from J, with 13 bases in between. CDR3 residues: CASSGPYRDEQYF. The CDR3 DNA is TGTGCCAGCAGTGGTCCTTACAGGGACGAGCAGTACTTC.

This clonotype was detected once. This chain joins TRBV7-8 and TRBJ2-4; the D is unclear. This CDR3 is built from 14 residues. CDR1 is SGHVS, CDR2 FQNEAQ, per germline. V was trimmed by 4 bases and J by 7 bases, leaving 14 bases between them. Written as DNA, the CDR3 is TGTGCCAGCAGCTCCGGGTTGGTCGGGAACATTCAGTACTTC. Translating it yields CASSSGLVGNIQYF.

The chain employs TRBV23-1 and TRBJ1-1; D ambiguous. TRBV23-1 is filed as an ORF, its function uncertain. The length of the CDR3 is 15 residues. Between the trimmed V and J ends, which lost 2 bases and 2 bases, there was a span of 12 bases. The chain's CDR3 is CASSQEWHDNTEAFF. The DNA for the CDR3 is TGCGCCAGCAGTCAAGAATGGCATGACAACACTGAAGCTTTCTTT.

Concerning this clonotype: This sequence may be a read error, since a much larger clone differs from it by one base. This sequence joins TRBV9 and TRBJ2-7, with 8 positions matching TRBD2. Germline V gene lookup returns CDR1 SGDLS and CDR2 YYNGEE. CDR3 length: 15 amino acids. The CDR3, as DNA: TGTACCAGCAGCCCCCGACCGACAGCGGGGGTCGAGCAGTACTTC. This codes for CTSSPRPTAGVEQYF.

This clonotype occurred a few times. The chain employs TRBV7-9 and TRBJ2-3; D possibly corresponds to TRBD2 (6 bases). The CDR3 extends over 15 amino acids. Germline values: CDR1 SEHNR, CDR2 FQNEAQ (reference sequence). The V gene lost 5 bases and the J gene lost 2 bases, with 14 bases spanning the gap. CDR3: CASSEIRDFTDTQYF. The CDR3 coding sequence is TGTGCCAGCAGCGAGATCCGGGACTTCACAGATACGCAGTATTTT.

The CDR3 region is CASSTTGGIGGYTF. As DNA, the CDR3 is TGCGCCAGCAGCACTACAGGGGGAATCGGTGGCTACACCTTC. The gene calls are TRBV5-1 and TRBJ1-2; 8 nucleotides line up with TRBD1. The CDR3 has 14 residues. Germline V gives CDR1 SGHRS, CDR2 YFSETQ. V was pared by 4 bases and J by 7 bases, with 9 bases of the junction left unmatched.

The V and J genes are TRBV10-3 and TRBJ2-3; no clear D. V was pared by 0 bases and J by 9 bases, with 7 bases between. CDR1 and CDR2 from the germline V gene are ENHRY and SYGVKD. The CDR3 sequence is 12 residues long. The CDR3 region is CAISESVPTQYF. The CDR3 DNA is TGTGCCATCAGTGAGTCAGTACCAACGCAGTATTTT.

This clonotype was detected only once. The gene calls are TRBV29-1 and TRBJ2-6, with D hard to call. The CDR3 is made up of 13 amino acids. Germline V gene data show CDR1 as SQVTM and CDR2 as ANQGSEA. Trimming stripped 4 bases from V and 1 base from J, with 5 bases between. CDR3 DNA: TGCAGCGTTGTTCTTTCTGGGGCCAACGTCCTGACTTTC. Translation gives CSVVLSGANVLTF.

Within the sample, this clonotype is medium-sized (0.01 to 0.1%). The chain recombines TRBV29-1 with TRBJ2-3, with 11 bases that match TRBD2. The CDR3 is 15 residues long. Germline V CDR1 and CDR2: SQVTM, ANQGSEA. The V and J ends lost 6 bases and 3 bases, in that order; junction bases with no gene match: 8. CDR3 region: CSVTNGLAGTDTQYF. CDR3 coding DNA: TGCAGCGTCACCAATGGACTAGCGGGTACAGATACGCAGTATTTT.

This clonotype appeared a few times. DNA for the CDR3: TGTGCCAGCAGTTACTCGACGGGACTAAAAGATACGCAGTATTTT. Translated: CASSYSTGLKDTQYF. The chain is built from TRBV6-5 and TRBJ2-3, with 7 bases lining up with TRBD2. J was trimmed by 5 bases and V by 0 bases; bases with no gene match: 5. Germline V gene sequence: CDR1 MNHEY, CDR2 SVGAGI. The CDR3 runs to 15 residues.

This clonotype occurred a few times. This sequence joins TRBV20-1 and TRBJ2-1; a possible D gene is TRBD2 (6 bases). Trimming took off 2 bases at V and 9 bases at J, with 14 bases between the two ends. The CDR3 is made up of 13 amino acids. Germline V gene data show CDR1 as DFQATT and CDR2 as SNEGSKA (reference sequence). The CDR3 DNA reads TGCAGTGCTAGATCTCCGGGAGCCACTGAGCAGTTCTTC. This gives the protein CSARSPGATEQFF.

The CDR3 DNA reads TGTGCCAGCAGCCCTCGAGTGGGAGATACGCAGTATTTT. As protein: CASSPRVGDTQYF. The rearrangement uses TRBV28 and TRBJ2-3, with D uncertain. The CDR3 consists of 13 residues. From germline, CDR1 is MDHEN and CDR2 SYDVKM. V lost 6 bases, J lost 5 bases, and 12 bases lay in between.

This clonotype was seen only a few times. The gene calls are TRBV20-1 and TRBJ1-6; D unresolved. Germline V gives CDR1 DFQATT, CDR2 SNEGSKA (reference sequence). This CDR3 has 12 residues. V lost 0 bases to trimming and J lost 9 bases, with 6 bases between them. CDR3 residues: CSAREAGSPLHF. CDR3 nucleotide sequence: TGCAGTGCTAGAGAAGCCGGTTCACCCCTCCACTTT.

This clonotype was seen at least ten times. The rearrangement joins TRBV6-6 to TRBJ1-1, with 7 bases identical to TRBD1. In germline, CDR1 is MNHNY, CDR2 SVGAGI (reference sequence). This CDR3 is 12 amino acids long. V shed 6 bases and J 6 bases; nucleotides not matched to a gene: 4. In DNA, the CDR3 is TGTGCCAGCAGCTACAGGGGTCCTGAAGCTTTCTTT. It translates to CASSYRGPEAFF.

This chain joins TRBV11-2 and TRBJ1-1; possible D gene TRBD1, 5 bases. The ends were cut back, 2 bases at V and 8 bases at J, with 15 bases in the middle. Per the germline V gene, CDR1 is SGHAT and CDR2 is FQNNGV. This CDR3 spans 14 amino acids. The CDR3 loop reads CASSLLRGGSEAFF. Written as DNA, the CDR3 is TGTGCCAGCAGCTTATTACGGGGGGGGAGCGAAGCTTTCTTT.